Shown below are 20 T cell receptor beta chains from a single sample sequenced in a study of shared T cell receptors in the human thymus. Only in-frame clones appear in the TCRdb table, and some are missing; sequencing was by immunoSEQ multiplex PCR. The sample records roughly 700,000 clones, 70% to 90% being singletons. This same sample was also part of a study on human thymus T cells.

The sequenced sample was thymocytes. Source of these receptors: a boy in the first two years of life with a congenital heart defect.

The J gene is TRBJ1-2, the V gene TRBV6-5; 8 positions match TRBD1. Germline CDR1 MNHEY, CDR2 SVGAGI. The V gene end was trimmed by 6 bases and the J gene end by 4 bases; junction bases not matched to a gene: 7. CDR3 length: 14 amino acids. The CDR3 loop is CASSSPTGAYGYTF. In nucleotides, the CDR3 is TGTGCCAGCAGCTCCCCGACAGGGGCCTATGGCTACACCTTC.

This chain joins TRBV27 and TRBJ2-3, with TRBD1 as a possible D gene (6 bases). Germline CDR1 and CDR2: MNHEY and SMNVEV (reference sequence). V was cut by 0 bases and J by 5 bases, with 15 bases left in between. The CDR3 length is 16 residues. CDR3 in DNA: TGTGCCAGCAGTTTATCGCAGGGGCCTTACGTAGATACGCAGTATTTT. Protein: CASSLSQGPYVDTQYF.

This rearrangement joins TRBV4-1 to TRBJ2-3; D gene ambiguous. Between the trimmed V and J ends, which lost 1 base and 1 base, there was a span of 12 bases. CDR3 length: 16 residues. Germline CDR1 and CDR2: MGHRA and YSYEKL. This CDR3 reads CASSQGLWQGTDTQYF. The CDR3 DNA reads as TGCGCCAGCAGCCAAGGTTTGTGGCAGGGCACAGATACGCAGTATTTT.

This clone appeared once. The chain is built from TRBV4-3 and TRBJ2-5, with no clear D. The CDR3 is made up of 14 amino acids. V dropped 3 bases and J dropped 8 bases, with 16 bases sitting between them. Per the germline V gene, CDR1 is LGHNA and CDR2 is YSLEER. The CDR3 DNA follows: TGCGCCAGCAGCCAGGGCCGGCTCCGAGAAACCCAGTACTTC. Protein: CASSQGRLRETQYF.

The rearrangement uses TRBV5-6 and TRBJ2-2, with 9 bases matching TRBD1. The CDR3 is 14 residues long. The V segment lost 5 bases and the J segment 3 bases; nucleotides outside the gene matches: 2. The germline V gene encodes CDR1 SGHDT and CDR2 YYEEEE. The CDR3 here is CASRDRGHTGELFF. For the CDR3, the DNA is TGTGCCAGCAGGGACAGGGGTCACACCGGGGAGCTGTTTTTT.

The chain employs TRBV7-2 and TRBJ2-7; D possibly corresponds to TRBD1 (5 bases). V shed 8 bases and J shed 0 bases, with 8 bases lying between them. CDR1 SGHTA and CDR2 FQGNSA come from the germline V gene. The CDR3 consists of 12 residues. The DNA for the CDR3 is TGTGCCAGCGGGGCTAGCTCCTACGAGCAGTACTTC. Its translation is CASGASSYEQYF.

The chain combines TRBV4-1 with TRBJ2-5, with D perhaps TRBD2 (5 bases). Germline V gene data show CDR1 as MGHRA and CDR2 as YSYEKL. Deletions cut 4 bases from V and 5 bases from J, with 17 bases between. The CDR3 totals 15 residues. CDR3 nucleotides: TGCGCCAGCAGCCTCCACGGCCCCCGGAGGGAGACCCAGTACTTC. Translated, it gives CASSLHGPRRETQYF.

The rearrangement links TRBV5-1 to TRBJ2-2; tentatively, D is TRBD2 (5 bases). CDR3 length equals 18 residues. The germline V and J ends were trimmed by 2 bases and 6 bases, with 23 bases remaining between them. The germline V gene has CDR1 SGHRS and CDR2 YFSETQ. This chain's CDR3 is CASSFKVNRTDGAGELFF. The CDR3 region has the DNA TGCGCCAGCAGCTTTAAGGTAAACCGGACGGACGGGGCCGGGGAGCTGTTTTTT.

The gene calls are TRBV6-1 and TRBJ2-7; possibly TRBD2 for D (5 bases). V lost 3 bases, J lost 6 bases, and 12 bases lay in between. Germline CDR1 reads MNHNS; CDR2 reads SASEGT. The CDR3 covers 13 residues. The CDR3 nucleotides read TGTGCCAGCAGTGAGGGAGATTACGGCGAGCAGTACTTC. Translation gives CASSEGDYGEQYF.

The chain recombines TRBV5-4 with TRBJ2-1, with D possibly being TRBD2 (7 bases). The CDR3 is 17 residues long. Germline assignment: CDR1 SGHNT and CDR2 YYREEE (reference sequence). The V and J ends lost 3 bases and 9 bases respectively, with 25 bases between them. CDR3 in DNA: TGTGCCAGCAGCTATGACAGGTCCCGGGACTACTCGGCTGAGCAGTTCTTC. Translated: CASSYDRSRDYSAEQFF.

The CDR3 loop is CASSQCWTSGSIFDEQFF. In DNA form, the CDR3 reads TGTGCCAGCAGCCAATGCTGGACTAGCGGGAGTATCTTCGATGAGCAGTTCTTC. The V call is TRBV4-2, the J call TRBJ2-1; TRBD2 aligns across 13 bases. CDR3 length: 18 residues. V lost 2 bases, J lost 8 bases, and 12 bases stayed unmatched. Germline V CDR1 and CDR2: LGHNA, YNFKEQ.

The chain has TRBV11-2 and TRBJ2-7, with D possibly TRBD2 on 6 matching bases. The germline V gene has CDR1 SGHAT and CDR2 FQNNGV. The CDR3 covers 15 residues. Trimming took off 1 base at V and 4 bases at J, with 14 bases between the two ends. Here the CDR3 reads CASSLGGVGKYEQYF. CDR3 sequence (DNA): TGTGCCAGCAGCTTAGGGGGGGTGGGCAAATACGAGCAGTACTTC.

The chain employs TRBV27 and TRBJ2-5; 7 nucleotides agree with TRBD1. With 5 bases clipped from V and 4 bases from J, the junction kept 7 bases outside the gene matches. CDR3 length: 14 amino acids. The germline V gene encodes CDR1 MNHEY and CDR2 SMNVEV (reference sequence). CDR3 coding DNA: TGTGCCAGCAGTGCCGGGACAGAGCGAGAGACCCAGTACTTC. Residues: CASSAGTERETQYF.

The chain employs TRBV27 and TRBJ2-2; D is ambiguous. The CDR3 runs to 15 residues. Germline CDR1 reads MNHEY; CDR2 reads SMNVEV (reference sequence). Trimming pared 3 bases from V and 0 bases from J, leaving 8 bases between. The CDR3 sequence: CASSFEASNTGELFF. DNA for the CDR3: TGTGCCAGCAGTTTCGAGGCGTCGAACACCGGGGAGCTGTTTTTT.

CDR3 sequence (DNA): TGTGCCAGCAGTCATAGCTGGCGGGAGACCCAGTACTTC. Translated, it gives CASSHSWRETQYF. The chain carries TRBV27 and TRBJ2-5; no definite D call. This CDR3 is 13 amino acids long. The germline CDR1 and CDR2 sequences are MNHEY and SMNVEV (reference sequence). The germline V and J ends were trimmed by 5 bases and 5 bases, with 12 bases remaining between them.

The rearrangement joins TRBV7-9 to TRBJ1-2, with 9 nucleotides matching TRBD1. V shed 5 bases and J 4 bases; nucleotides not matched to a gene: 8. The CDR3 has 15 residues. Germline assignment: CDR1 SEHNR and CDR2 FQNEAQ (reference sequence). The CDR3 is CASSLNRGRTYGYTF. CDR3 in DNA: TGTGCCAGCAGCCTTAACAGGGGGCGCACCTATGGCTACACCTTC. Supplemented by reference TRBV7-9 and TRBJ1-2, the full variable domain reads DTGVSQNPRHKITKRGQNVTFRCDPISEHNRLYWYRQTLGQGPEFLTYFQNEAQLEKSRLLSDRFSAERPKGSFSTLEIQRTEQGDSAMYLCASSLNRGRTYGYTFGSGTRLTVV.

V and J are TRBV29-1 and TRBJ2-3; D possibly corresponds to TRBD2 (5 bases). CDR1 is SQVTM and CDR2 is ANQGSEA in the germline V gene. Trimming removed 3 bases at V and 6 bases at J, with 22 bases between. The CDR3 spans 16 residues. CDR3 amino acids: CSVETITRGRLDTQYF. Written as DNA, the CDR3 is TGCAGCGTTGAGACTATTACTAGAGGTCGATTGGATACGCAGTATTTT.

The chain employs TRBV29-1 and TRBJ1-3, with D possibly TRBD1 on 6 matching bases. Trimming left V 6 bases short and J 3 bases short, with 18 bases between. The length of the CDR3 is 15 residues. Germline V gives CDR1 SQVTM, CDR2 ANQGSEA. The DNA of the CDR3 is TGCAGCGTCGTTTGGGGGACATTTCATGGAAACACCATATATTTT. This sequence encodes CSVVWGTFHGNTIYF.

The chain carries TRBV28 and TRBJ1-3, with TRBD1 as a possible D gene (5 bases). Germline V gives CDR1 MDHEN, CDR2 SYDVKM. V was clipped by 6 bases and J by 4 bases, with 19 bases between them. This CDR3 spans 16 amino acids. CDR3 region: CASSLFWRGVGNTIYF. CDR3 DNA sequence: TGTGCCAGCAGCCTTTTCTGGAGGGGAGTCGGAAACACCATATATTTT.

The chain combines TRBV19 with TRBJ2-3, with 10 bases fitting TRBD2. CDR1 and CDR2 from the germline V gene are LNHDA and SQIVND (reference sequence). The V and J ends lost 9 bases and 3 bases, in that order; junction bases with no gene match: 6. This CDR3 comprises 14 residues. CDR3 amino acids: CASSGGGRTDTQYF. CDR3 DNA: TGTGCCAGCAGCGGGGGGGGTAGGACAGATACGCAGTATTTT. Based on the CDR3 plus reference TRBV19 and TRBJ2-3, the full variable domain is DGGITQSPKYLFRKEGQNVTLSCEQNLNHDAMYWYRQDPGQGLRLIYYSQIVNDFQKGDIAEGYSVSREKKESFPLTVTSAQKNPTAFYLCASSGGGRTDTQYFGPGTRLTVL.